Presented here are 8 T cell receptor beta chains from one specimen sequenced in a study of T cell changes during pregnancy in multiple sclerosis. Sequencing used immunoSEQ multiplex PCR; TCRdb keeps in-frame clones, though not all of them. The profile shows 50,000 to 75,000 clones, 90% of them singletons. The sample here was peripheral blood, taken in the first trimester of pregnancy. The receptor source for this set is a female donor in good health, enrolled as a control in a pregnancy study.

The genes are TRBV5-1 and TRBJ2-7; 10 bases map to TRBD2. The germline V gene has CDR1 SGHRS and CDR2 YFSETQ. V was pared by 7 bases and J by 2 bases, with 9 bases of the junction left unmatched. The CDR3 has 15 amino acids. The CDR3 loop reads CASGRLAGGTYEQYF. CDR3 nucleotide sequence: TGCGCCAGCGGCCGACTAGCGGGTGGGACCTACGAGCAGTACTTC.

V and J are TRBV2 and TRBJ1-2; 9 nucleotides agree with TRBD1. From germline, CDR1 is SNHLY and CDR2 FYNNEI. The CDR3 spans 15 residues. The V and J ends lost 3 bases and 4 bases, in that order; junction bases with no gene match: 6. The CDR3 region has the DNA TGTGCCAGCAGTGATTTCACAGGGGGCTCCTATGGCTACACCTTC. Translation gives CASSDFTGGSYGYTF. Together with reference TRBV2 and TRBJ1-2, the CDR3 gives the full variable domain: EPEVTQTPSHQVTQMGQEVILRCVPISNHLYFYWYRQILGQKVEFLVSFYNNEISEKSEIFDDQFSVERPDGSNFTLKIRSTKLEDSAMYFCASSDFTGGSYGYTFGSGTRLTVV.

The CDR3 DNA is TGTGCCAGCAGTGGGACAGGGTCGAGGGCAGATACGCAGTATTTT. Translated: CASSGTGSRADTQYF. The chain recombines TRBV2 with TRBJ2-3; TRBD1 agrees at 8 bases. The CDR3 runs 15 residues. Trimming took 4 bases from V and 4 from J; bases not matched to a gene: 7. Germline V lookup: CDR1 SNHLY, CDR2 FYNNEI. The variable domain in full, with the rest retrieved from reference TRBV2 and TRBJ2-3, is EPEVTQTPSHQVTQMGQEVILRCVPISNHLYFYWYRQILGQKVEFLVSFYNNEISEKSEIFDDQFSVERPDGSNFTLKIRSTKLEDSAMYFCASSGTGSRADTQYFGPGTRLTVL.

The chain couples TRBV27 to TRBJ1-1; 7 bases map to TRBD1. CDR3 length: 16 residues. CDR1 is MNHEY and CDR2 is SMNVEV in the germline V gene (reference sequence). V was clipped by 6 bases and J by 3 bases; unmatched bases: 13. This CDR3 reads CASRQILRDRHTEAFF. The CDR3 DNA follows: TGTGCCAGCAGACAAATACTCCGGGACAGACACACTGAAGCTTTCTTT.

The chain has TRBV29-1 and TRBJ2-3; 7 positions match TRBD2. The CDR3 contains 14 residues. The germline V gene has CDR1 SQVTM and CDR2 ANQGSEA. Unmatched junction bases numbered 7, after V lost 7 bases and J lost 0 bases. CDR3: CSARRGWSTDTQYF. CDR3 DNA sequence: TGCAGCGCCCGGCGGGGGTGGAGCACAGATACGCAGTATTTT.

V and J are TRBV28 and TRBJ1-5; weak D call: TRBD1 (5 bases). CDR3 length: 16 amino acids. CDR1 MDHEN and CDR2 SYDVKM come from the germline V gene. Deletions cut 7 bases from V and 2 bases from J, with 18 bases between. CDR3 in DNA: TGTGCCAGCACCCTGCCCCCAGGGAACGGCAATCAGCCCCAGCATTTT. Translation: CASTLPPGNGNQPQHF.

The CDR3 region is CAWAADSNQPQHF. CDR3 DNA: TGTGCCTGGGCTGCAGATAGCAATCAGCCCCAGCATTTT. The chain is built from TRBV30 and TRBJ1-5, with D uncertain. The CDR3 runs to 13 residues. V dropped 5 bases and J dropped 0 bases, with 8 bases sitting between them. Germline CDR1 and CDR2: GTSNPN and SVGIG (reference sequence).

CDR3 region: CASSQGQGGNYGYTF. CDR3 coding DNA: TGCGCCAGCAGCCAGGGACAGGGGGGGAACTATGGCTACACCTTC. This chain connects TRBV4-3 to TRBJ1-2; 11 bases map to TRBD1. This CDR3 is built from 15 residues. CDR1 is LGHNA and CDR2 is YSLEER in the germline V gene. V shed 3 bases, J shed 2 bases, and the junction held 2 bases outside the gene matches.